These 26 T cell receptor beta chains were all obtained from the same sample, sequenced in a study of shared clonotypes between healthy human individuals. Here immunoSEQ multiplex PCR was the method, and the copy in TCRdb shows in-frame clones only, minus some. The sample comprises a few million clones, approximately 94% of which are singletons, and less than 0.15% rests with the top ten. The sequenced sample consisted of naive CD4+ T cells sorted from blood. Subset specified: CD45RA+ positively selected. Source of these receptors: a young man in good health.

V is TRBV11-2 and J is TRBJ1-2; TRBD1 matches 12 bases. The CDR3 extends over 15 amino acids. The V and J ends lost 4 bases and 12 bases, in that order; junction bases with no gene match: 12. Germline assignment: CDR1 SGHAT and CDR2 FQNNGV. CDR3 DNA sequence: TGTGCCAGCAGCTCCTACTCCGGGACAGGGGGCGCGGACACCTTC. Translated: CASSSYSGTGGADTF.

A note on this clone: The sample has other DNA sequences that encode this CDR3 too. This rearrangement joins TRBV9 to TRBJ2-5; possibly TRBD1 or TRBD2 for D (5 bases each). Trimming stripped 3 bases from V and 5 bases from J, with 11 bases between. The length of the CDR3 is 13 residues. The V gene's germline CDR1 is SGDLS and CDR2 YYNGEE. The CDR3 bases are TGTGCCAGCAGCGGAGGGGTTCAGGAGACCCAGTACTTC. Its protein product is CASSGGVQETQYF.

The V call is TRBV5-4, the J call TRBJ2-1, with a weak D call TRBD1 (6 bases). Germline CDR1 reads SGHNT; CDR2 reads YYREEE (reference sequence). The CDR3 is 13 amino acids. V shed 2 bases and J shed 10 bases, with 13 bases lying between them. The CDR3 DNA reads as TGTGCCAGCAGCTTAACAGGGACGTGGGAGCAGTTCTTC. The encoded protein is CASSLTGTWEQFF.

The chain has TRBV6-1 and TRBJ2-2; TRBD1 matches 8 bases. The CDR3 has 15 amino acids. Germline CDR1 is MNHNS and CDR2 is SASEGT. V shed 5 bases and J 6 bases; nucleotides not matched to a gene: 8. CDR3: CASSWTGQSPGELFF. CDR3 DNA sequence: TGTGCCAGCAGTTGGACAGGGCAAAGTCCCGGGGAGCTGTTTTTT.

This clone has just one count. V usage is TRBV5-1 and J usage is TRBJ2-3; D may match TRBD1 or TRBD2 (6 bases each). The CDR3 consists of 16 residues. Trimming cost V 0 bases and J 6 bases, with 17 bases left between them. Germline CDR1 reads SGHRS; CDR2 reads YFSETQ. Here the CDR3 reads CASSLASRGPGDTQYF. The CDR3 nucleotides are TGCGCCAGCAGCTTGGCAAGTCGGGGGCCCGGGGATACGCAGTATTTT.

V gene TRBV5-4 combines with J gene TRBJ1-2, with no clear D. The ends were cut back, 6 bases at V and 3 bases at J, with 6 bases in the middle. Per the germline V gene, CDR1 is SGHNT and CDR2 is YYREEE (reference sequence). The CDR3 consists of 11 residues. The chain's CDR3 is CASNGDYGYTF. CDR3 in DNA: TGTGCCAGCAATGGAGACTATGGCTACACCTTC.

The V gene is TRBV2, the J gene TRBJ2-7; perhaps TRBD2 as D (6 bases). Trimming shortened V by 9 bases and J by 3 bases, and 15 bases separated the two germline ends. Germline CDR1 and CDR2: SNHLY and FYNNEI. This CDR3 has 13 amino acids. Written as DNA, the CDR3 is TGTGCCAGGGGCGGGACGGCACGCTACGAGCAGTACTTC. Translating gives CARGGTARYEQYF. Variable domain in full (rest from reference TRBV2 and TRBJ2-7): EPEVTQTPSHQVTQMGQEVILRCVPISNHLYFYWYRQILGQKVEFLVSFYNNEISEKSEIFDDQFSVERPDGSNFTLKIRSTKLEDSAMYFCARGGTARYEQYFGPGTRLTVT.

Concerning this clone itself: Other DNA sequences in this sample translate to the same CDR3. This rearrangement joins TRBV30 to TRBJ2-5, with 11 bases matching TRBD2. V shed 3 bases, J shed 5 bases, and the junction held 5 bases outside the gene matches. This CDR3 has 14 residues. Looked up from germline, CDR1 is GTSNPN and CDR2 is SVGIG (reference sequence). CDR3 DNA: TGTGCCTGGAGGCTAGCGGGAGGAGGGGAGACCCAGTACTTC. Translation gives CAWRLAGGGETQYF.

The genes are TRBV18 and TRBJ1-1; 8 nucleotides line up with TRBD1. Germline V gene data show CDR1 as KGHSH and CDR2 as LQKENI. This CDR3 is 16 amino acids long. The junction had 6 bases not matched to a gene; V was cut back by 0 bases and J by 3 bases. The CDR3 DNA follows: TGTGCCAGCTCACCACCGGGAGGACAGGGACACACTGAAGCTTTCTTT. This sequence encodes CASSPPGGQGHTEAFF.

With regard to this clone: Other DNA sequences in the same sample also yield this CDR3. This rearrangement joins TRBV7-9 to TRBJ2-7; 10 bases align to TRBD2. The germline V gene has CDR1 SEHNR and CDR2 FQNEAQ (reference sequence). J gave up 5 bases and V 4 bases, and 5 bases lay outside the gene matches. CDR3 length equals 14 residues. The CDR3: CASSSSGSINEQYF. CDR3 DNA: TGTGCCAGCAGCTCTAGCGGGAGTATCAACGAGCAGTACTTC.

The chain recombines TRBV27 with TRBJ2-7; D not certain. The CDR3 extends over 13 amino acids. Trimming took off 4 bases at V and 6 bases at J, with 13 bases between the two ends. Looked up from germline, CDR1 is MNHEY and CDR2 is SMNVEV (reference sequence). The CDR3 DNA is TGTGCCAGCAGTTGGGGTAAGGCCTTCGAGCAGTACTTC. Translation: CASSWGKAFEQYF.

The rearrangement joins TRBV5-4 to TRBJ2-1; TRBD2 might be the D (6 bases). CDR1 is SGHNT, CDR2 YYREEE, per germline (reference sequence). This CDR3 region has 16 residues. V was trimmed by 0 bases and J by 2 bases, leaving 12 bases between them. The chain's CDR3 is CASSLGSGNTYNEQFF. The CDR3 region has the DNA TGTGCCAGCAGCTTGGGTAGCGGCAATACCTACAATGAGCAGTTCTTC.

This clone has a single count. This chain uses TRBV7-9 with TRBJ1-4; TRBD1 is a possible D gene (5 bases). Trimming cost V 4 bases and J 0 bases, with 6 bases left between them. The CDR3 runs 14 residues. Germline V gene lookup returns CDR1 SEHNR and CDR2 FQNEAQ (reference sequence). Written as DNA, the CDR3 is TGTGCCAGCAGCTCCAGGGCAACTAATGAAAAACTGTTTTTT. This translates into CASSSRATNEKLFF.

The chain has TRBV5-6 and TRBJ1-2; D unresolved. CDR1 and CDR2 (germline): SGHDT, YYEEEE. Trimming left V 4 bases short and J 6 bases short, with 16 bases between. CDR3 length equals 14 residues. CDR3 region: CASSVGVEVHGYTF. CDR3 DNA: TGTGCCAGCAGCGTTGGGGTGGAGGTACATGGCTACACCTTC.

The genes are TRBV4-1 and TRBJ1-6; D gene uncertain. The germline CDR1 and CDR2 sequences are MGHRA and YSYEKL. The CDR3 is 17 amino acids. The V gene lost 1 base and the J gene lost 1 base, with 11 bases spanning the gap. The CDR3 spells CASSQALDESYNSPLHF. CDR3 DNA: TGCGCCAGCAGCCAAGCCCTCGATGAGTCCTATAATTCACCCCTCCACTTT.

The V and J genes are TRBV7-2 and TRBJ1-5, with a possible D match to TRBD1 (5 bases). CDR3 length equals 15 residues. V shed 7 bases and J shed 2 bases, with 15 bases lying between them. Germline CDR1 and CDR2: SGHTA and FQGNSA. This CDR3 reads CASTSQGGGNQPQHF. The DNA of the CDR3 is TGTGCCAGCACCTCCCAGGGAGGTGGCAATCAGCCCCAGCATTTT.

The CDR3 spells CAISEQGATYGYTF. The CDR3 DNA sequence: TGTGCCATCAGTGAGCAGGGGGCGACGTATGGCTACACCTTC. The rearrangement joins TRBV10-3 to TRBJ1-2, with TRBD1 matching over 8 bases. V lost 2 bases and J lost 5; bases outside the gene matches: 4. This CDR3 region has 14 residues. The germline CDR1 and CDR2 sequences are ENHRY and SYGVKD.

Regarding this clone: The same CDR3 is also encoded by other DNA sequences in this sample. The chain couples TRBV5-1 to TRBJ2-7; D not resolved. Looked up from germline, CDR1 is SGHRS and CDR2 is YFSETQ. The CDR3 covers 15 residues. Trimming took off 0 bases at V and 3 bases at J, with 13 bases between the two ends. Here the CDR3 DNA reads TGCGCCAGCAGCTTGGGGCGAGGACGAAGCTACGAGCAGTACTTC. The encoded protein is CASSLGRGRSYEQYF.

V is TRBV5-4 and J is TRBJ2-5; 8 nucleotides line up with TRBD2. The CDR3 runs to 17 residues. The V gene end was trimmed by 4 bases and the J gene end by 2 bases; junction bases not matched to a gene: 13. CDR1 and CDR2 from the germline V gene are SGHNT and YYREEE (reference sequence). Written as DNA, the CDR3 is TGTGCCAGCAGCATATACACTAGCGGTCGGGGACAAGAGACCCAGTACTTC. Amino acid sequence: CASSIYTSGRGQETQYF.

The chain carries TRBV27 and TRBJ2-7; D gene ambiguous. This CDR3 is built from 16 residues. Trimming shortened V by 5 bases and J by 2 bases, and 19 bases separated the two germline ends. Per germline, CDR1 MNHEY and CDR2 SMNVEV (reference sequence). CDR3 sequence: CASSPPGMSRTYEQYF. CDR3 sequence (DNA): TGTGCCAGCAGTCCCCCAGGAATGTCCCGAACCTACGAGCAGTACTTC.

This chain connects TRBV6-1 to TRBJ1-5, with a possible D match to TRBD1 (6 bases). Per the germline V gene, CDR1 is MNHNS and CDR2 is SASEGT. Trimming shortened V by 7 bases and J by 9 bases, and 16 bases separated the two germline ends. The CDR3 consists of 13 residues. CDR3 bases: TGTGCCAGCATGATGGGGGCTGGGCTGCCCCAGCATTTT. Translation gives CASMMGAGLPQHF.

The V gene is TRBV6-6, the J gene TRBJ2-7; the D gene could be TRBD1 or TRBD2 (5 bases each). The CDR3 consists of 15 residues. CDR1 and CDR2 from the germline V gene are MNHNY and SVGAGI (reference sequence). Trimming removed 4 bases at V and 4 bases at J, with 17 bases between. The CDR3 DNA sequence: TGTGCCAGCAGTTCCGGGACGGGTATTAGGTACGAGCAGTACTTC. It codes for CASSSGTGIRYEQYF.

This chain connects TRBV13 to TRBJ1-5; D call uncertain. The V and J ends lost 0 bases and 5 bases respectively, with 8 bases between them. This CDR3 is 14 amino acids long. In germline, CDR1 is PRHDT, CDR2 FYEKMQ (reference sequence). This CDR3 is CASSLGTEDQPQHF. The CDR3 DNA reads as TGTGCCAGCAGCTTAGGGACTGAAGATCAGCCCCAGCATTTT.

The chain joins TRBV7-9 to TRBJ1-1, with D maybe TRBD1 (5 bases). The V gene lost 6 bases and the J gene lost 6 bases, with 20 bases spanning the gap. The CDR3 loop spans 15 amino acids. CDR1 is SEHNR and CDR2 is FQNEAQ in the germline V gene (reference sequence). CDR3 in amino acids: CASSLYSQGASEAFF. CDR3 DNA sequence: TGTGCCAGCAGTCTTTATAGCCAGGGAGCATCTGAAGCTTTCTTT. Based on the CDR3 plus reference TRBV7-9 and TRBJ1-1, the full variable domain is DTGVSQNPRHKITKRGQNVTFRCDPISEHNRLYWYRQTLGQGPEFLTYFQNEAQLEKSRLLSDRFSAERPKGSFSTLEIQRTEQGDSAMYLCASSLYSQGASEAFFGQGTRLTVV.

The chain couples TRBV6-5 to TRBJ2-7; no firm D call. The ends were cut back, 4 bases at V and 4 bases at J, with 2 bases in the middle. The CDR3 contains 10 residues. Per germline, CDR1 MNHEY and CDR2 SVGAGI. CDR3 bases: TGTGCCAGCAGTTGGTACGAGCAGTACTTC. The encoded protein is CASSWYEQYF.

The chain employs TRBV10-3 and TRBJ1-1; D remains unclear. The CDR3 has 13 residues. V was trimmed by 6 bases and J by 1 base, leaving 9 bases between them. Looked up from germline, CDR1 is ENHRY and CDR2 is SYGVKD. CDR3 sequence reads: CAIRPDGNTEAFF. The CDR3 nucleotides are TGTGCCATCAGACCGGACGGGAACACTGAAGCTTTCTTT.